This TCR beta chain was found in a study of Tregs in tolerant kidney transplant recipients. Mixed chimerism was transient after nonmyeloablative marrow transplants from related graft donors. CD4+CD25+CD127- Tregs, CD4+CD25- non-Tregs, CD4 and CD8 cells were sorted. On this clone: Its antigen is as yet unknown.

This CDR3 region has 16 residues. Losses at the gene ends were 5 bases for V and 5 bases for J; bases not matched to a gene: 12. The germline CDR1 and CDR2 sequences are MNHEY and SMNVEV (reference sequence). Sequencing used immunoSEQ multiplex PCR; TCRdb keeps in-frame clones, though not all of them. The table records approximately 50,000 clones, roughly nine tenths of them present only once. Broader study findings: Few patients were studied, so findings need validation in larger groups. Biological reproducibility was not directly addressed in this study.

The rearrangement joins TRBV27 to TRBJ2-5, with TRBD1 matching 9 bases. The starting material was CD8+ T cells from blood (PBMCs), obtained 24 months after the transplant. This receptor was identified in a human patient who received a combined kidney and bone marrow transplant. Part of the T cell pool may stem from the graft donor. CDR3 sequence reads: CASSLRTGGAEETQYF. CDR3 DNA sequence: TGTGCCAGCAGTCTAAGAACAGGGGGCGCGGAGGAGACCCAGTACTTC.